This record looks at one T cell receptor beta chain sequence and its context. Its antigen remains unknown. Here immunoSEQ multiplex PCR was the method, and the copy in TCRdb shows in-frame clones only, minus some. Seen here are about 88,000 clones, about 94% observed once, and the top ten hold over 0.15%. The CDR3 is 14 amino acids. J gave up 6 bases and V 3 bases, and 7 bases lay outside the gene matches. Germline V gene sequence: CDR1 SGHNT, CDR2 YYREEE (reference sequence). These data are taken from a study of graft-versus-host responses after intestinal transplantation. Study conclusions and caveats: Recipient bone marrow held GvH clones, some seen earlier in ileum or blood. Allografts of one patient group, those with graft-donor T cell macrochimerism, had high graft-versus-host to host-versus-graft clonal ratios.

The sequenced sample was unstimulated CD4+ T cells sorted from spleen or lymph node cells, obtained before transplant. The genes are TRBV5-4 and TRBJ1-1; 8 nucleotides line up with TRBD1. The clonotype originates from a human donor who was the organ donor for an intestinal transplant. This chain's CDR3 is CASSSTGEVAEAFF. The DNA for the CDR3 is TGTGCCAGCAGCTCGACAGGGGAGGTCGCTGAAGCTTTCTTT.